This T cell receptor beta chain was recorded in a study of beta chain features in type 1 diabetes. Study-wide points: Reduced insertions and increased deletions marked VDJ junctions in type 1 diabetes patients. There was a moderate but significant shortening of TCRB CDR3s in all four CD4+ subsets of Type 1 diabetes patients.

Isolated RNA was reverse transcribed in full, so expressed TCRB transcripts were sequenced. Profiled with immunoSEQ multiplex PCR; TCRdb holds only in-frame clones, not every one. The table records about 370,000 clones, roughly 16% of them present only once. There are a few counts of this clone. The antigen remains unidentified. The germline V gene has CDR1 SNHLY and CDR2 FYNNEI. The CDR3 length is 13 residues. V shed 8 bases and J shed 1 base, with 11 bases lying between them. CD4+ naive, central memory, regulatory and stem cell-like memory cells were sorted via CD45RO/CCR7/CD25/CD127/CD95/CD27. Purity above 95% was achieved in all sorted populations.

This TCR came from a woman younger than 35 in good health. Sequencing was performed on naive CD4+ T cells from blood. The chain has TRBV2 and TRBJ1-1; D call uncertain. CDR3 in DNA: TGTGCCAGCTATCAGACAAGGAACACTGAAGCTTTCTTT. It encodes CASYQTRNTEAFF.